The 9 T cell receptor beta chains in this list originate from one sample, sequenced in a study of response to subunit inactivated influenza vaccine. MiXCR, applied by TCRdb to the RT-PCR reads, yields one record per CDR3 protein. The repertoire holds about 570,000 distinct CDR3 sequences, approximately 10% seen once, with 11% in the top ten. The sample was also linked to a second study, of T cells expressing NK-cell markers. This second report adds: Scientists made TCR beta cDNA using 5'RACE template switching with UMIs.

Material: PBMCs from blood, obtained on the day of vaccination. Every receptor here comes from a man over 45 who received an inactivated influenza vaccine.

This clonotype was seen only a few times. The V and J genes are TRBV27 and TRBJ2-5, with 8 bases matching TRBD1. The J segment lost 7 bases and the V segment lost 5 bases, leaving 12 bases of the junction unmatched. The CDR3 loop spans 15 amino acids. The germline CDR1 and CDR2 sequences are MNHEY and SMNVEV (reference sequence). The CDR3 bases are TGTGCCAGCAGTCCTGCCGGGGACAGGAAGGGGACCCAGTACTTC. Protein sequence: CASSPAGDRKGTQYF.

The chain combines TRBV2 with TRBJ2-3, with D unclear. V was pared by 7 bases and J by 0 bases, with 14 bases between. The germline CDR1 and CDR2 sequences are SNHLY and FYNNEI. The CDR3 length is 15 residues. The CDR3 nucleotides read TGTGCCAGCAAGTACAGATCGTCTAGCACAGATACGCAGTATTTT. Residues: CASKYRSSSTDTQYF.

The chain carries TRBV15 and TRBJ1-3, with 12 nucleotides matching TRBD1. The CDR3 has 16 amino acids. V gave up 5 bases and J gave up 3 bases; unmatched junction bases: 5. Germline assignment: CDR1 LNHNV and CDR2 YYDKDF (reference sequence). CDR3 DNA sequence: TGTGCCACCAGCGAGGGGACAGGGGGCTTTGGAAACACCATATATTTT. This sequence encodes CATSEGTGGFGNTIYF.

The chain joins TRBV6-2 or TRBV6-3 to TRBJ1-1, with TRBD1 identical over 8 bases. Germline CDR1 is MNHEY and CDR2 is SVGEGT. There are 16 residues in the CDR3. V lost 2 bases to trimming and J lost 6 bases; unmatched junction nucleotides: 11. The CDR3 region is CASSYTRQGIWAEAFF. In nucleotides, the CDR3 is TGTGCCAGCAGTTACACCCGACAGGGGATTTGGGCTGAAGCTTTCTTT.

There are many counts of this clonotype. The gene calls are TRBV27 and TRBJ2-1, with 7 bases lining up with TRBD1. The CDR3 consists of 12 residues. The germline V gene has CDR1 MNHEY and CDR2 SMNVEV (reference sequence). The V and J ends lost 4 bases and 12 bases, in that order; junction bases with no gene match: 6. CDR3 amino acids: CASSWLRDRQFF. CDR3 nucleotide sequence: TGTGCCAGCAGTTGGTTAAGGGACAGGCAGTTCTTC.

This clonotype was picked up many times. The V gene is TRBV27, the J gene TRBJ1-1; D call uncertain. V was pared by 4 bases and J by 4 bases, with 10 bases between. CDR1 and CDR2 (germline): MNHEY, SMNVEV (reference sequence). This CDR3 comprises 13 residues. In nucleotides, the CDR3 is TGTGCCAGCAGTTGGTTTTTAGGCACTGAAGCTTTCTTT. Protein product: CASSWFLGTEAFF.

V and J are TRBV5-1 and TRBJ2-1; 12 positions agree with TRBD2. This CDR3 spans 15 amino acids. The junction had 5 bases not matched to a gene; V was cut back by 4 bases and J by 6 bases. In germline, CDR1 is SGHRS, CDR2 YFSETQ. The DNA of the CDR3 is TGCGCCAGCAGCGCTAGCGGGGGGGCCCCCAATGAGCAGTTCTTC. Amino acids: CASSASGGAPNEQFF.

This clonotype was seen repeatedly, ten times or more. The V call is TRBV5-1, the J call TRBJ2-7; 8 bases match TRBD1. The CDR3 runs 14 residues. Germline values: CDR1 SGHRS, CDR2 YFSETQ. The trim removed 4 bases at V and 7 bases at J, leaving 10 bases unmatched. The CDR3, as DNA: TGCGCCAGCAGCCCGAAGACAGGGGTAGCAGAGCAGTACTTC. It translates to CASSPKTGVAEQYF.

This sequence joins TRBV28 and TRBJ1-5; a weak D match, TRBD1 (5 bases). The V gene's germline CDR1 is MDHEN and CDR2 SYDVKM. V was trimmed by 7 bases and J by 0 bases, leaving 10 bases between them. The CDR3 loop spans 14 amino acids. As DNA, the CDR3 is TGTGCCAGCACGGGGCAAGATAGCAATCAGCCCCAGCATTTT. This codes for CASTGQDSNQPQHF.